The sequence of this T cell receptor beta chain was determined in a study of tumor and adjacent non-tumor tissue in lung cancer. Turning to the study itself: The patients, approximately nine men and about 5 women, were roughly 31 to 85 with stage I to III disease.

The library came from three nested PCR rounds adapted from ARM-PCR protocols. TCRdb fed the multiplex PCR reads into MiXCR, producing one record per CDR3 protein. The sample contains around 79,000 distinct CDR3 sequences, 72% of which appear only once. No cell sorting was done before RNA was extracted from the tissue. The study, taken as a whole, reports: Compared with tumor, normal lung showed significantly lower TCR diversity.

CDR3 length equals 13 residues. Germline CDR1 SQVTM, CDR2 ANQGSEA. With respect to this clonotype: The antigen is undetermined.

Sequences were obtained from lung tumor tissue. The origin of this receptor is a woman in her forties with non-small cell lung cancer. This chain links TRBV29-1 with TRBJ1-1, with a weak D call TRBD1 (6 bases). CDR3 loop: CNIMRDTYTEAFF. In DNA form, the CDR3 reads TGCAACATTATGCGGGACACTTACACTGAAGCTTTCTTT.